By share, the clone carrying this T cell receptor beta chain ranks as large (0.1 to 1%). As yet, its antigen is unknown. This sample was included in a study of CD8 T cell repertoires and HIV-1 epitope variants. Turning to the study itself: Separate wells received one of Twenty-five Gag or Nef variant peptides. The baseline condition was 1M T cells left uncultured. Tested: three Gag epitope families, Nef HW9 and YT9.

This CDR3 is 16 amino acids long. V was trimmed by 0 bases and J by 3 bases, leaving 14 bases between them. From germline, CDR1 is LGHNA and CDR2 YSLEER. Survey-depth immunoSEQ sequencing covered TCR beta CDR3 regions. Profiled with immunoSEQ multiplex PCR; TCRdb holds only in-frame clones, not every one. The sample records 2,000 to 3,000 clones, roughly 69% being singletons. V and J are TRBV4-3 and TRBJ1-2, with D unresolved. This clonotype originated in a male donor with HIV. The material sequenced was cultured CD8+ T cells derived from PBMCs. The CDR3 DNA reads TGCGCCAGCAGCCAAGATCCCGTCGAACTCGACTATGGCTACACCTTC. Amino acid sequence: CASSQDPVELDYGYTF.